This TCR beta chain was sequenced during a study of T cell responses to AZD1222 COVID-19 vaccine. Study-wide background: Second-dose groups at about 4 or about 12 weeks were pooled. General study results and limits: Increased Spike-specific TCR breadth and depth were observed after two AZD1222 doses. Distributed over spike, vaccine-associated CD4 TCRs predominated at 160-218 and 743-854.

Trimming left V 6 bases short and J 10 bases short, with 18 bases between. The length of the CDR3 is 13 residues. Profiling relied on immunoSEQ multiplex PCR, and the TCRdb table lists in-frame clones only, not all of them. Among about 160,000 clones listed, 85% to 95% were seen once. As for this clone: As yet, its antigen is unknown.

This sequence was found in an adult in good health. The rearrangement uses TRBV12-3 or TRBV12-4 and TRBJ1-2; a possible D gene is TRBD1 (6 bases). The specimen was peripheral blood, collected on day 0 of AZD1222 vaccination. In DNA form, the CDR3 reads TGTGCCAGCAGCTATGGGGGGCAGCGGAACTACACCTTC. It is translated as CASSYGGQRNYTF.